The clone carrying this T cell receptor (beta chain) was seen a handful of times. The data were obtained in a study of cytomegalovirus exposure and HLA in healthy donors. Per germline, CDR1 WNHNN and CDR2 SYGVQD (reference sequence). This CDR3 has 12 residues. The ends were cut back, 8 bases at V and 6 bases at J, with 11 bases in the middle. The PCR used 60 Vbeta and 13 Jbeta primers. Repertoires were generated with immunoSEQ multiplex PCR, while TCRdb's copy carries only in-frame clones and drops some. The data contain some 120,000 clones, 79% of them singletons. The receptor was derived from a man between 18 and 35 years old in good health and CMV-seronegative. The V gene is TRBV10-1, the J gene TRBJ2-1, with a possible D match to TRBD1 (5 bases). The sample was PBMCs. The CDR3 reads CASADQGNEQFF. As DNA, the CDR3 is TGCGCCAGCGCCGATCAGGGCAATGAGCAGTTCTTC.